This T cell receptor beta chain was recorded in a study of tumor and adjacent non-tumor tissue in lung cancer (dated by TCRdb to the late 2010s). Turning to the overall study: Patients with adenocarcinoma (over 11), squamous cell carcinoma (2) and small cell lung cancer (1) were included in the cohort. Sequencing produced about 130,000,000 productive TCRbeta reads in total, an average of about 4.5 million reads per sample. Using bulk TCRbeta repertoires from under 18 lung cancer patients, the study set lung tumor tissue side by side with matched distant non-tumor lung tissue. TCRbeta CDR3 sequencing was performed on a few dozen paired specimens, with one tumor sample and one normal lung sample collected per patient. The 15 enrolled patients, of whom 10 were men and 5 were women, were aged roughly 30 to 85 years and were diagnosed with TNM stage I to III disease.

The receptor library was made with multiplex PCR. The listed sequencing device is Illumina HiSeq 2500. TCRbeta libraries were built by three rounds of nested PCR using primers (Table S4), following protocols modified from ARM-PCR. Before sequencing, PCR products in the 200-500 bp range were cut out of the gel and cleaned up using the QIAquick gel extraction kit. In the source study's methods: Trimmomatic was used to clean the reads, FLASH was used to merge the reads into complete CDR3 sequences, and MiTCR was used to assign the reads to V(D)J germline segments. Clonal diversity was calculated as the inverse Simpson's index using VDJtools. Productive reads were defined as in-frame sequences without a premature stop codon. TCRdb reanalyzed the raw reads on its own, using fastp at Q25 for trimming and MiXCR for clone calling, and kept in-frame beta chains. Every distinct CDR3 protein forms one entry, paired with its most common genes and DNA. The V and J calls shown here were made by TCRdb, not taken from the authors' results. The sample profile shows roughly 43,000 distinct CDR3 sequences; roughly 60% of them were found once. Jointly, the top ten make up over 40% of the sample.

RNA was isolated from bulk unsorted tissue, and RNA quality was assessed with a NanoDrop ND-1000 and an Agilent 2100. For the normal lung samples, distant non-tumor tissue was collected more than 3 cm away from the tumor edge. Donors were newly diagnosed lung cancer patients admitted for thoracic surgery in China between August and November 2014, without prior chemotherapy. Patients with previous radiotherapy or chemotherapy, or with another concurrent cancer, were excluded from the study. Surgical tissue pieces of roughly 1-2.1 cm3 were preserved in RNAlater solution and stored at -80 °C until use. CDR1 is given as SEHNR and CDR2 as FQNEAQ, both from the germline V gene (reference sequence). Termini included, the CDR3 measures 15 amino acids. This entry keeps only the CDR3 DNA: 45 bases, framed from base 1. V is shortened by 1 base, J by 0 bases, and the region joining them spans 8 bases. Of note for this clonotype: What antigen it recognizes has not been identified. This may stem from a read error, because a much larger clone lies one nucleotide away. This CDR3 fails to terminate in the conserved phenylalanine or tryptophan, so it likely reflects a read error.

The research as a whole found: Significantly higher TCR diversity (inverse Simpson) was observed in tumor tissue than in normal lung tissue (approximately 440 vs 150, P = 0.0075, Mann-Whitney U test). The sequencing platform is not named in the methods, and unique molecular identifiers are not mentioned. Younger patients had significantly higher TCR diversity, and higher tumor TCR diversity was associated with shorter overall and disease-free survival. The cohort had only about 14 patients, and the authors noted that larger samples and more detailed clinical data are needed. Peripheral blood was not sequenced, so blood TCRbeta repertoires in these lung cancer patients were not examined. In normal lung, the top 100 clones accounted for a significantly larger cumulative share of the repertoire than in tumor tissue.

The sequence was obtained from a man in his fifties with non-small cell lung cancer. The sample taken for sequencing was distant non-tumor lung tissue. The chain was built from TRBV7-9 and TRBJ2-3; TRBD1 might be the D gene, on 5 matching bases. The nucleotides are TGTGCCAGCAGCTTAGGACAGAGTAGCACAGATACGCAGTATCTT. Its translation is CASSLGQSSTDTQYL.